Listed below are T cell receptor beta chains from one sample, sequenced in a study of cytotoxic CD8 clonotypes in ibrutinib-treated CLL. Assay used: immunoSEQ multiplex PCR; TCRdb lists only in-frame clones, some missing. The sample shows fewer than 35,000 clones, roughly 59% of them seen only once. The sample was PBMCs, taken before ibrutinib treatment. These receptors were obtained from a human donor with chronic lymphocytic leukemia. CDR3s include the opening cysteine and the closing phenylalanine or tryptophan. Fields, in order: V gene, D gene, clone size, J gene, CDR3 DNA, CDR3 protein. D genes are given only for firm matches. Clone size appears in some rows only: once, few, many, or a class for an expanded clone.

TRBV9,TRBD1,NA,TRBJ1-2,TGTGCCAGCAGCCCCTTTGGGACAGGCTATGGCTACACCTTC,CASSPFGTGYGYTF
TRBV2,TRBD2,NA,TRBJ2-5,TGTGCCAGCAGTGACCTAGCGGGAGAGACCCAGTACTTC,CASSDLAGETQYF
TRBV18,TRBD1,NA,TRBJ1-6,TGTGCCAGCTCACTACGACAGGGGAATAATTCACCCCTCCACTTT,CASSLRQGNNSPLHF
TRBV29-1,NA,few,TRBJ2-7,TGCAGCGTGAGGGGGGGGACCTACGAGCAGTACTTC,CSVRGGTYEQYF
TRBV1,NA,NA,TRBJ2-2,TGCACCAGCAGCCAAGAATCCCGCGGGAGTTCCGGGGAGCTGTTTTTT,CTSSQESRGSSGELFF
TRBV19,NA,few,TRBJ2-3,TGTGCCAGTGGGGATGGCGATACGCAGTATTTT,CASGDGDTQYF
TRBV7-9,NA,few,TRBJ1-5,TGTGCCAGCAGCTTAGGGACTTTGTACCCCAATCAGCCCCAGCATTTT,CASSLGTLYPNQPQHF
TRBV5-6,TRBD1,NA,TRBJ1-5,TGTGCCAGCAGCTTACAGGGGGCATTGAGCAATCAGCCCCAGCATTTT,CASSLQGALSNQPQHF
TRBV10-1,TRBD2,NA,TRBJ2-7,TGCGCCAGCAGTGAATGGGGGGGATCCTACGAGCAGTACTTC,CASSEWGGSYEQYF
TRBV28,NA,NA,TRBJ1-1,TGTGCCAGCAGTTTCGTCTCCTATGAAGCTTTCTTT,CASSFVSYEAFF
TRBV4-1,NA,NA,TRBJ1-1,TGCGCCAGCAGCCAACTGACAGCTATGGGCACTGAAGCTTTCTTT,CASSQLTAMGTEAFF
TRBV9,NA,NA,TRBJ2-6,TGTGCCAGCAGCGTAGTTGGAGGGGGCGCACGAACTGGGGCCAACGTCCTGACTTTC,CASSVVGGGARTGANVLTF
TRBV6-1,NA,NA,TRBJ1-2,TGTGCCAGCAAACAAGAGGGGGGCTATGGCTACACCTTC,CASKQEGGYGYTF
TRBV7-3,NA,NA,TRBJ1-2,TGTGCCAGCAGCTTAGGGGGGATCGACACCTTC,CASSLGGIDTF
TRBV10-3,NA,NA,TRBJ2-5,TGTGCCATCAGTGAGTCTGAGACCCAGTACTTC,CAISESETQYF
TRBV4-2,NA,NA,TRBJ1-1,TGTGCCAGCAGCCAAGAGGCGGGAATCCAAATGAACACTGAAGCTTTCTTT,CASSQEAGIQMNTEAFF
TRBV18,NA,NA,TRBJ2-6,TGTGCCAGCTCACCGAATGACAGAGTCCTGACTTTC,CASSPNDRVLTF
TRBV12-5,NA,NA,TRBJ1-5,TGTGCTAGTGGTTTGGGACCGCACCCCGGGGCCTCGACCCAGCATTTT,CASGLGPHPGASTQHF
TRBV5-1,NA,NA,TRBJ1-4,TGCGCCAGCAGCTTGTCAGGGGCGTATGAAAAACTGTTTTTT,CASSLSGAYEKLFF
TRBV10-3,NA,NA,TRBJ2-3,TGTGCCATGAGAGGGGGAGTAAACACAGATACGCAGTATTTT,CAMRGGVNTDTQYF
TRBV6-6,NA,few,TRBJ1-4,TGTGCCAGCAGTAGCGGCGCTTGGGGTGAAAAACTGTTTTTT,CASSSGAWGEKLFF
TRBV6-4,TRBD2,NA,TRBJ2-5,TGTGCCAGCAGTGTCCAGGGAGGGGAGACCCAGTACTTC,CASSVQGGETQYF
TRBV29-1,NA,few,TRBJ1-2,TGCAGCGTTGGGGACGTGGGGGGCTACACCTTC,CSVGDVGGYTF
TRBV5-5,TRBD2,few,TRBJ2-3,TGTGCCAGCAGCTTGTGGGCGGGGGGCACAGATACGCAGTATTTT,CASSLWAGGTDTQYF
TRBV18,NA,NA,TRBJ2-7,TGTGCCAGCTCACCACCGGGGCTGGACGAGCAGTACTTC,CASSPPGLDEQYF
TRBV28,NA,NA,TRBJ1-2,TGTGCCAGCAGTTTTCCGGCAGGGAATGGCTACACCTTC,CASSFPAGNGYTF
TRBV7-3,NA,NA,TRBJ2-5,TGTGCCAGCAGCTCGCAAGTTTGGGGGACCCAGTACTTC,CASSSQVWGTQYF
TRBV5-1,NA,NA,TRBJ2-3,TGCGCCAGCATACCAGGAATATCTAGCACAGATACGCAGTATTTT,CASIPGISSTDTQYF
TRBV5-6,TRBD2,few,TRBJ2-1,TGTGCCAGCAGCTGGACTAGCGGGAACAATCGGCAGTTCTTC,CASSWTSGNNRQFF
TRBV6-1,TRBD1,NA,TRBJ1-1,TGTGCCAGCATACAGGGGGGCACTGAAGCTTTCTTT,CASIQGGTEAFF
TRBV28,NA,NA,TRBJ1-5,TGTGCCAGCGGGTACCGGGAAAGAAATCAGCCCCAGCATTTT,CASGYRERNQPQHF
TRBV27,TRBD2,few,TRBJ2-3,TGTGCCAGCAGCCTAGCGGGGGGAGGCACAGATACGCAGTATTTT,CASSLAGGGTDTQYF
TRBV18,NA,few,TRBJ2-3,TGTGCCAGCTCACCACCGGTTACAGATACGCAGTATTTT,CASSPPVTDTQYF
TRBV13,NA,NA,TRBJ2-7,TGTGCCAGCCGACGATGGGGCACCTCCTACGAGCAGTACTTC,CASRRWGTSYEQYF
TRBV11-2,NA,NA,TRBJ2-3,TGTGCCAGCAGCTTAGCCACCAGGGCGGGAGATACGCAGTATTTT,CASSLATRAGDTQYF
TRBV18,TRBD2,once,TRBJ2-2,TGTGCCAGCTCACGACGGACTAGCGGGGCGAACACCGGGGAGCTGTTTTTT,CASSRRTSGANTGELFF
TRBV6-6,NA,NA,TRBJ1-1,TGTGCCAGCAGCCCCGGGACATTAGACACTGAAGCTTTCTTT,CASSPGTLDTEAFF
TRBV5-1,TRBD2,few,TRBJ2-3,TGCGCCAGCAGCTTGGCCGCTAGCGGGGCAGCAGATACGCAGTATTTT,CASSLAASGAADTQYF
TRBV9,NA,NA,TRBJ2-2,TGTGCCAGCAGCGTTTCCGGGACCAACACCGGGGAGCTGTTTTTT,CASSVSGTNTGELFF
TRBV7-9,NA,few,TRBJ2-2,TGTGCCAGCAGCTTCCTACTCCGTCGGCAGGGAAACACCGGGGAGCTGTTTTTT,CASSFLLRRQGNTGELFF
TRBV28,TRBD2,few,TRBJ2-7,TGTGCCAGCAGGGCACTGACTAGCGGGTGGACCTACCGTACCTACGAGCAGTACTTC,CASRALTSGWTYRTYEQYF
TRBV6-5,TRBD1,NA,TRBJ1-2,TGTGCCAGCAGTTCCGACAGGGGAAACTATGGCTACACCTTC,CASSSDRGNYGYTF
TRBV5-1,TRBD1,NA,TRBJ2-7,TGCGCCAGCAGCTTCGTGGGTCCGGACAGGGGCGCCCGCTCCTACGAGCAGTACTTC,CASSFVGPDRGARSYEQYF
TRBV18,NA,few,TRBJ1-1,TGTGCCAGCTCACCATCCGGGGAGGGGGCTTTCTTT,CASSPSGEGAFF
TRBV2,TRBD2,NA,TRBJ2-1,TGTGCCAGCCTCCAGCGGGGGCTCAATGAGCAGTTCTTC,CASLQRGLNEQFF
TRBV11-1,NA,NA,TRBJ2-1,TGTGCCAGCAGCGCTTCGGCCTACAATGAGCAGTTCTTC,CASSASAYNEQFF
TRBV25-1,NA,NA,TRBJ1-4,TGTGCCAGCAGTGCGCAAGACAGTAATGAAAAACTGTTTTTT,CASSAQDSNEKLFF
TRBV11-2,TRBD1,few,TRBJ1-4,TGTGCCAGCAGCTTAGGAGGGACAGGGTTTGGTGAAAAACTGTTTTTT,CASSLGGTGFGEKLFF